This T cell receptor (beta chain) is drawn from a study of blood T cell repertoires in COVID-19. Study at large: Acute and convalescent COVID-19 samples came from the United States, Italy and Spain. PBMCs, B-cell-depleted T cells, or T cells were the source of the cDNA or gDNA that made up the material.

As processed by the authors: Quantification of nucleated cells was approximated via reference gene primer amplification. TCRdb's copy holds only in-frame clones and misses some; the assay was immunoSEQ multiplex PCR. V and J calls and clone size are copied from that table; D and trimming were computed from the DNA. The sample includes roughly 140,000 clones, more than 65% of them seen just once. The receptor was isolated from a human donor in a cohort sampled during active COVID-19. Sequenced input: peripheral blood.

The CDR3 DNA reads as TGTGCCAGTTCAGGGGGAGAGGGAAGCACAGATACGCAGTATTTT. Amino acids: CASSGGEGSTDTQYF. V is TRBV19 and J is TRBJ2-3; 7 bases are shared with TRBD1. This CDR3 comprises 15 residues. The germline V gene has CDR1 LNHDA and CDR2 SQIVND (reference sequence). Trimming at V came to 8 bases and at J to 0 bases, leaving 8 bases not matched to a gene.